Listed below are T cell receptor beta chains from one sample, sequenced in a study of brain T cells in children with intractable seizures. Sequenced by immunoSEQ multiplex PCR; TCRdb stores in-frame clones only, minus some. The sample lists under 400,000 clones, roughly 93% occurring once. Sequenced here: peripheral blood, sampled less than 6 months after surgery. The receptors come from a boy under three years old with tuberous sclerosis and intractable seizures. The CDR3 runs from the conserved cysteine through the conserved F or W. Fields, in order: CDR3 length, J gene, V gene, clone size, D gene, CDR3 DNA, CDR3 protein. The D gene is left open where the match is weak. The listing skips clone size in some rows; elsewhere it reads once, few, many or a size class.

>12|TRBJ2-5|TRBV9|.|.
TGTGCCAGCAGCGTAGCTGGGGGGACCCAGTACTTC
CASSVAGGTQYF
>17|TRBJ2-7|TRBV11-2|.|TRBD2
TGTGCCAGCAGCTTAGATACTCTAGCGGTTAGCTCCTACGAGCAGTACTTC
CASSLDTLAVSSYEQYF
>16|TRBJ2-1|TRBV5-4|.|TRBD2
TGTGCCAGCAGCTTGGTGGCGGGAGGCCCACGGAATGAGCAGTTCTTC
CASSLVAGGPRNEQFF
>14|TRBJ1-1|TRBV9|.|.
TGTGCCAGCAGCGTAGGAGAGGGGAGGTTGGGTGCTTTCTTT
CASSVGEGRLGAFF
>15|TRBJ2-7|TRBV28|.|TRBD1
TGTGCCAGCAGCCCGGGACAGGCGATGACCTACGAGCAGTACTTC
CASSPGQAMTYEQYF
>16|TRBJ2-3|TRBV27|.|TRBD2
TGTGCCAGCTCTAATCGCCTAGCGGGAGGGCCCCATACGCAGTATTTT
CASSNRLAGGPHTQYF
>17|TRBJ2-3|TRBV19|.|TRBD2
TGTGCCAGTAGCCCTCCTTTTTCGGGGGGGGGAGCAGATACGCAGTATTTT
CASSPPFSGGGADTQYF
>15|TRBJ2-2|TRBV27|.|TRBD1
TGTGCCAGCAGCTTCGGGACAGGGGACACCGGGGAGCTGTTTTTT
CASSFGTGDTGELFF
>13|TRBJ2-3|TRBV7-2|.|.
TGTGCCAGCAGCTTACAGAGCACAGATACGCAGTATTTT
CASSLQSTDTQYF
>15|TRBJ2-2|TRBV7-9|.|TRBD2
TGTGCCACTCCGACCGCTAGCGGGAGTACCGGGGAGCTGTTTTTT
CATPTASGSTGELFF
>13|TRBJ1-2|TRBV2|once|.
TGTGCCATCGCCCGGGGAGCTAACTATGGCTACACCTTC
CAIARGANYGYTF
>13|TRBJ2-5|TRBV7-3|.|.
TGTGCCAGCAGCTTACTAGCTTCAGAGACCCAGTACTTC
CASSLLASETQYF
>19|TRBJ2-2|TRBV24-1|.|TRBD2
TGTGCCACCAGTGATTTGATAGCTAGCGGGAGGATGAACACCGGGGAGCTGTTTTTT
CATSDLIASGRMNTGELFF
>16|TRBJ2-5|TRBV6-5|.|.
TGTGCCAGCAGTTACTCAGTACCCGGCTCCCAAGAGACCCAGTACTTC
CASSYSVPGSQETQYF
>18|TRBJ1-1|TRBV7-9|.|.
TGTGCCAGCAGCTCCCCAGGCGTGTTAGGGGGGATGAACACTGAAGCTTTCTTT
CASSSPGVLGGMNTEAFF
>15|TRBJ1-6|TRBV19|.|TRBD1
TGTGCCAGTAGCTGGACAGGGGATTTGAATTCACCCCTCCACTTT
CASSWTGDLNSPLHF
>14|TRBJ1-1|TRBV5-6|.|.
TGTGCCAGCAGCTTGCTTCGCAGGGGCACTGAAGCTTTCTTT
CASSLLRRGTEAFF
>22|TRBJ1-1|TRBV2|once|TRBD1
TGTGCCAGCACCCTTCCGGGGTTATGGGACAGGGGGTCTGAGGGTTTAACGAGTGAAGCTTTCTTT
CASTLPGLWDRGSEGLTSEAFF
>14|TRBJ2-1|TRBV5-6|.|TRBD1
TGTGCCAGCAGCTTCGGGACAGGCTACAATGAGCAGTTCTTC
CASSFGTGYNEQFF
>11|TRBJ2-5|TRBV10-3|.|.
TGTGCCATCAGAGCCGGGGAGACCCAGTACTTC
CAIRAGETQYF
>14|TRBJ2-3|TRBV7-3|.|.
TGTGCCAGCAGCTTTTTCGCTAGCACAGATACGCAGTATTTT
CASSFFASTDTQYF
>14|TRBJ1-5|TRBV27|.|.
TGTGCCACCGCGAGGAGGGGGACCAATCAGCCCCAGCATTTT
CATARRGTNQPQHF
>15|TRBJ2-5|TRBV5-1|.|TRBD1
TGCGCCAGCAGCTTGGAAAGGGGGCGTGAGGAGACCCAGTACTTC
CASSLERGREETQYF